This T cell receptor (beta chain) was identified in a study of shared clonotypes between healthy human individuals. Points on this clone: The target antigen is unknown.

DNA at about 200 ng, around 30,000 T cell genomes, went into sorted-subset replicate PCRs. Assay used: immunoSEQ multiplex PCR; TCRdb lists only in-frame clones, some missing. Of approximately 1.5 million clones listed, 98% are singletons. Study observations and caveats: Sampling involved blood alone; tissue repertoires likely differ.

CDR1 and CDR2 from the germline V gene are MGHRA and YSYEKL. The junction had 5 bases not matched to a gene; V was cut back by 0 bases and J by 0 bases. CDR3 length: 16 residues. The source material was naive CD4+ T cells sorted from blood. Subset specified: CD45RA+ positively selected. The sequence came from a man aged 25-45 years in good health. The rearrangement links TRBV4-1 to TRBJ2-7; 7 positions match TRBD2. The CDR3 here is CASSQDGRELSYEQYF. CDR3 DNA sequence: TGCGCCAGCAGCCAAGATGGGCGGGAGCTCTCCTACGAGCAGTACTTC.